Included here is one T cell receptor beta chain sequence, with context. This entry comes from a study of blood T cell repertoires in COVID-19. Study at large: COVID-19 samples, acute and convalescent, were from the United States, Italy and Spain.

The CDR3 is made up of 13 amino acids. The V and J ends lost 5 bases and 6 bases, in that order; junction bases with no gene match: 3. The germline V gene encodes CDR1 SEHNR and CDR2 FQNEAQ (reference sequence). Study processing details: Estimation of nucleated cell counts relied on the amplification of reference gene primers. The data were produced by immunoSEQ multiplex PCR, yet TCRdb's version contains in-frame clones alone and is incomplete. D and trimming were read from the DNA, whereas the V and J calls and clone size are those reported in that table. The sample contains roughly 410,000 clones, 89% of which appear only once. Followed over time, Seattle patients had been enrolled while infection was active.

The clonotype originates from a woman in her thirties or forties with COVID-19, enrolled during active disease. The genes are TRBV7-9 and TRBJ1-1, with 10 positions matching TRBD1. Sequences were obtained from peripheral blood. The CDR3 region has the DNA TGTGCCAGCAGCCGTGGACAGGGGGCTGAAGCTTTCTTT. This sequence encodes CASSRGQGAEAFF.